The subject of this entry is one TCR beta chain. Its cognate antigen is unknown. Unique molecular identifiers were present on cDNA, and template switching added a universal primer site. In TCRdb, the 5' RACE reads were re-called with MiXCR into one record per CDR3 protein. The data show just over 450,000 distinct CDR3 sequences, 14% seen once. These data belong to a study of identical twins. The study's findings and limits: Without tracking the same donors, conclusions rested on cross-sectional statistical analysis. Among monozygotic twins, out-of-frame TCR alpha sharing exceeded what models predicted.

The data also belong to a second study, concerning yellow fever vaccine responses in identical twins. As reported in that work: Twins' T cell vaccine responses reportedly looked partly convergent, partly personalized.

The TCR originated in a woman under 30 in good health. Sequencing input: CD4+ T cells sorted from blood.

CDR3 protein: CASSSIAGGQGTDTQYF. DNA for the CDR3: TGTGCCAGCAGCTCCATAGCGGGGGGACAGGGCACAGATACGCAGTATTTT. The chain is built from TRBV7-3 and TRBJ2-3; 10 nucleotides match TRBD2. The germline V gene has CDR1 SGHTA and CDR2 FQGTGA. This CDR3 has 17 amino acids. V dropped 4 bases and J dropped 1; count of bases not matched to a gene: 8. The variable domain in full, completed from reference TRBV7-3 and TRBJ2-3, reads GAGVSQTPSNKVTEKGKYVELRCDPISGHTALYWYRQSLGQGPEFLIYFQGTGAADDSGLPNDRFFAVRPEGSVSTLKIQRTERGDSAVYLCASSSIAGGQGTDTQYFGPGTRLTVL.